The 9 T cell receptor beta chains in this list originate from one sample, sequenced in a study of shared clonotypes between healthy human individuals. Naive-designated CD8 cells lacked CD45RO, were positively enriched for CCR7, and omitted terminally differentiated effector memory CD45RA+ cells. Method: immunoSEQ multiplex PCR; TCRdb's copy keeps in-frame clones and lacks some. The sample lists 1.5 million to 2.5 million clones, roughly 94% occurring once. The sample was naive CD8+ T cells sorted from blood. These receptors were taken from a man between 18 and 35 years old in good health.

This clone was seen just once. Other DNA sequences in this sample translate to the same CDR3. The chain is built from TRBV7-9 and TRBJ2-7; D gene unclear. CDR1 is SEHNR, CDR2 FQNEAQ, per germline (reference sequence). V lost 3 bases and J lost 2, with 8 bases in between. The CDR3 is 13 residues long. CDR3 DNA sequence: TGTGCCAGCAGCTTCGGCGAAGCCTACGAGCAGTACTTC. Protein sequence: CASSFGEAYEQYF. Together with reference TRBV7-9 and TRBJ2-7, the CDR3 gives the full variable domain: DTGVSQNPRHKITKRGQNVTFRCDPISEHNRLYWYRQTLGQGPEFLTYFQNEAQLEKSRLLSDRFSAERPKGSFSTLEIQRTEQGDSAMYLCASSFGEAYEQYFGPGTRLTVT.

J is TRBJ2-5 and V is TRBV9, with D unclear. The germline V gene has CDR1 SGDLS and CDR2 YYNGEE. V lost 0 bases and J lost 3, with 6 bases in between. This CDR3 contains 13 residues. The DNA of the CDR3 is TGTGCCAGCAGCGTAGAGGCTGAAGAGACCCAGTACTTC. It is translated as CASSVEAEETQYF.

The rearrangement uses TRBV13 and TRBJ2-1; TRBD2 agrees at 9 bases. With 1 base clipped from V and 2 bases from J, the junction kept 6 bases outside the gene matches. In germline, CDR1 is PRHDT, CDR2 FYEKMQ (reference sequence). The CDR3 totals 17 residues. This chain's CDR3 is CASSLAGSGGPYNEQFF. CDR3 bases: TGTGCCAGCAGCTTAGCCGGTAGCGGGGGACCCTACAATGAGCAGTTCTTC.

The chain recombines TRBV29-1 with TRBJ2-7; TRBD1 matches at 7 bases. V shed 4 bases and J 0 bases; nucleotides not matched to a gene: 3. Germline V gives CDR1 SQVTM, CDR2 ANQGSEA. The CDR3 covers 13 residues. CDR3 in DNA: TGCAGCGTTGCCGGGACAGCCTCCTACGAGCAGTACTTC. Its translation is CSVAGTASYEQYF.

Points on this clone: Other DNA variants within this sample encode the same CDR3. The CDR3, as DNA: TGCGCCAGCAGCCAAGTCGGGACAGTTGAAGCTTTCTTT. The encoded protein is CASSQVGTVEAFF. The V gene is TRBV4-1, the J gene TRBJ1-1; 7 nucleotides agree with TRBD1. CDR1 is MGHRA and CDR2 is YSYEKL in the germline V gene. CDR3 size: 13 residues. V dropped 1 base and J dropped 7; count of bases not matched to a gene: 3.

This chain uses TRBV7-9 with TRBJ2-2; no firm D call. This CDR3 comprises 12 residues. The germline CDR1 and CDR2 sequences are SEHNR and FQNEAQ (reference sequence). V lost 6 bases to trimming and J lost 3 bases, with 5 bases between them. CDR3 nucleotide sequence: TGTGCCAGCAGGTCCGACACCGGGGAGCTGTTTTTT. It specifies CASRSDTGELFF.

This chain links TRBV7-9 with TRBJ2-7; a possible D gene is TRBD1 (5 bases). CDR3 length: 12 amino acids. Germline-derived CDR1 and CDR2 are SEHNR and FQNEAQ (reference sequence). V was cut by 5 bases and J by 3 bases, with 8 bases left in between. The CDR3 nucleotides read TGTGCCAGCAGCGGGGCCGACTACGAGCAGTACTTC. As protein: CASSGADYEQYF.

V and J are TRBV7-6 and TRBJ2-5; unclear D gene. Deletions cut 6 bases from V and 5 bases from J, with 7 bases between. The V gene's germline CDR1 is SGHVS and CDR2 FNYEAQ. The CDR3 sequence is 11 residues long. This CDR3 is CASRNGETQYF. CDR3 coding DNA: TGTGCCAGCAGGAACGGGGAGACCCAGTACTTC.

The chain links TRBV6-5 to TRBJ2-7; 7 positions agree with TRBD2. The J segment lost 3 bases and the V segment lost 6 bases, leaving 11 bases of the junction unmatched. The CDR3 covers 15 residues. Germline CDR1 MNHEY, CDR2 SVGAGI. The CDR3 sequence is CASSPLAGEGYEQYF. CDR3 in DNA: TGTGCCAGCAGCCCCCTGGCGGGAGAGGGCTACGAGCAGTACTTC.